What follows are 21 T cell receptor beta chains derived from one specimen sequenced in a study of Ad26.COV2.S vaccination and SARS-CoV-2 variants. Only in-frame clones appear in the TCRdb table, and some are missing; sequencing was by immunoSEQ multiplex PCR. The top ten hold approximately 1.9% of the sample, which has about 400,000 clones, approximately 90% seen once. Treatment of the sample: around 19 received Ad26.COV2.S at low or high dose, single or two shots; about 5 received placebo; per-sample allocation not given. Collection of samples fell on day 63 after the first vaccine or placebo injection. Source: peripheral blood, taken in a trial of Ad26.COV2.S vaccine versus placebo. These receptors originate from a person between 18 and 59 years old who received the Ad26.COV2.S COVID-19 vaccine or a placebo.

This chain links TRBV28 with TRBJ1-2; 11 nucleotides match TRBD1. The CDR3 has 14 amino acids. The germline V gene encodes CDR1 MDHEN and CDR2 SYDVKM. The ends lost 3 bases at V and 6 bases at J; junction bases unmatched: 3. The chain's CDR3 is CASSLGQGGHGYTF. The CDR3 DNA reads TGTGCCAGCAGTTTGGGACAGGGGGGGCATGGCTACACCTTC.

V is TRBV6-1 and J is TRBJ2-2; TRBD2 might be the D (6 bases). Germline V gene data show CDR1 as MNHNS and CDR2 as SASEGT. CDR3 length: 16 residues. The V gene lost 2 bases and the J gene lost 4 bases, with 14 bases spanning the gap. The CDR3: CASSEFGLASTGELFF. In DNA form, the CDR3 reads TGTGCCAGCAGTGAATTTGGTCTAGCGAGCACCGGGGAGCTGTTTTTT.

The rearrangement links TRBV5-6 to TRBJ2-1; 10 positions match TRBD2. Germline V gene lookup returns CDR1 SGHDT and CDR2 YYEEEE. This CDR3 has 16 amino acids. The V gene end was trimmed by 2 bases and the J gene end by 1 base; junction bases not matched to a gene: 3. Here the CDR3 DNA reads TGTGCCAGCAGCTTTGGACTAGCGGATTCCTACAATGAGCAGTTCTTC. Protein: CASSFGLADSYNEQFF.

The chain couples TRBV28 to TRBJ2-2, with a tentative D call TRBD1 (5 bases). V lost 2 bases to trimming and J lost 7 bases, with 5 bases between them. The CDR3 contains 12 residues. Germline loops: CDR1 MDHEN, CDR2 SYDVKM. The CDR3 spells CASSLQGGELFF. CDR3 DNA sequence: TGTGCCAGCAGTTTACAGGGCGGGGAGCTGTTTTTT.

The rearrangement uses TRBV18 and TRBJ2-5, with 7 bases that match TRBD1. Germline lookup yields CDR1 KGHSH and CDR2 LQKENI. CDR3 length: 13 amino acids. V was pared by 8 bases and J by 1 base, with 4 bases of the junction left unmatched. The chain's CDR3 is CASTTGVQETQYF. CDR3 DNA sequence: TGTGCCAGCACAACAGGGGTCCAAGAGACCCAGTACTTC.

The chain joins TRBV30 to TRBJ1-1; TRBD1 matches at 8 bases. CDR3 size: 13 residues. Germline lookup yields CDR1 GTSNPN and CDR2 SVGIG (reference sequence). V dropped 2 bases and J dropped 6; count of bases not matched to a gene: 5. The CDR3 sequence is CAWSHNRGSEAFF. CDR3 nucleotide sequence: TGTGCCTGGAGTCACAACAGGGGGTCTGAAGCTTTCTTT.

The chain joins TRBV6-5 to TRBJ1-5; D gene uncertain. This CDR3 is built from 15 residues. The germline V gene encodes CDR1 MNHEY and CDR2 SVGAGI. The germline V and J ends were trimmed by 4 bases and 3 bases, with 13 bases remaining between them. The CDR3 region has the DNA TGTGCCAGCAGTTCAGGCAGGAGCTACAATCAGCCCCAGCATTTT. Its translation: CASSSGRSYNQPQHF.

In DNA form, the CDR3 reads TGTGCCAGCAGCAGGGTGGGAGAGACCCAGTACTTC. Protein product: CASSRVGETQYF. This rearrangement joins TRBV9 to TRBJ2-5; D is undetermined. In germline, CDR1 is SGDLS, CDR2 YYNGEE. Trimming removed 4 bases at V and 4 bases at J, with 8 bases between. This CDR3 contains 12 residues. Drawing the rest from reference TRBV9 and TRBJ2-5, the complete variable domain is DSGVTQTPKHLITATGQRVTLRCSPRSGDLSVYWYQQSLDQGLQFLIQYYNGEERAKGNILERFSAQQFPDLHSELNLSSLELGDSALYFCASSRVGETQYFGPGTRLLVL.

The genes are TRBV14 and TRBJ2-3, with 9 bases lining up with TRBD2. The CDR3 has 15 amino acids. The ends lost 1 base at V and 3 bases at J; junction bases unmatched: 2. The germline V gene encodes CDR1 SGHDN and CDR2 FVKESK. CDR3 sequence (DNA): TGTGCCAGCAGCCAAGGAGCGGGAGGAACAGATACGCAGTATTTT. It yields the protein CASSQGAGGTDTQYF.

The chain uses TRBV28 and TRBJ2-7; TRBD2 agrees at 14 bases. J gave up 0 bases and V 4 bases, and 8 bases lay outside the gene matches. Germline V gene sequence: CDR1 MDHEN, CDR2 SYDVKM. The CDR3 is made up of 18 amino acids. This CDR3 is CASSSPTSGRDYSYEQYF. The CDR3 DNA is TGTGCCAGCAGTTCACCGACTAGCGGGAGGGACTACTCCTACGAGCAGTACTTC.

This sequence joins TRBV12-3 or TRBV12-4 and TRBJ1-5; D is uncertain. The V end was cut by 6 bases, the J end by 6 bases, with 12 bases between. CDR3 length: 13 amino acids. Here the CDR3 DNA reads TGTGCCAGCAGCCTAGGACGCCCTCAGCCCCAGCATTTT. Residues: CASSLGRPQPQHF.

This sequence joins TRBV19 and TRBJ2-3; 7 nucleotides match TRBD2. CDR3 size: 15 residues. Germline CDR1 is LNHDA and CDR2 is SQIVND (reference sequence). After removal of 3 bases from V and 4 bases from J, the junction contained 7 bases not matched to a gene. Here the CDR3 reads CASSIRGREADTQYF. The CDR3 region has the DNA TGTGCCAGTAGTATTCGCGGGAGAGAGGCAGATACGCAGTATTTT.

The J gene is TRBJ2-7, the V gene TRBV27, with 7 bases identical to TRBD1. Looked up from germline, CDR1 is MNHEY and CDR2 is SMNVEV (reference sequence). The CDR3 runs 15 residues. The V and J ends lost 0 bases and 0 bases, in that order; junction bases with no gene match: 2. The CDR3 is CASSLSGTASYEQYF. In nucleotides, the CDR3 is TGTGCCAGCAGTTTATCTGGGACAGCCTCCTACGAGCAGTACTTC.

The V call is TRBV19, the J call TRBJ1-2; D is perhaps TRBD1 (5 bases). This CDR3 contains 14 residues. Trimming removed 1 base from V and 2 bases from J, with 8 bases in between. Germline V lookup: CDR1 LNHDA, CDR2 SQIVND (reference sequence). The CDR3 sequence: CASSIAGGNYGYTF. The CDR3 DNA follows: TGTGCCAGTAGTATAGCGGGGGGGAACTATGGCTACACCTTC.

This chain joins TRBV18 and TRBJ2-7; 7 positions match TRBD1. The CDR3 consists of 12 residues. Trimming took 6 bases from V and 6 from J; bases not matched to a gene: 5. Germline CDR1 reads KGHSH; CDR2 reads LQKENI. CDR3: CASSKTGTEQYF. The CDR3 DNA reads as TGTGCCAGCTCTAAGACAGGGACCGAGCAGTACTTC.

This rearrangement joins TRBV6-1 to TRBJ1-2, with a possible D match to TRBD1 (5 bases). This CDR3 has 13 amino acids. The germline V and J ends were trimmed by 2 bases and 8 bases, with 12 bases remaining between them. Germline CDR1 and CDR2: MNHNS and SASEGT. The CDR3: CASSEPRVGGYTF. In nucleotides, the CDR3 is TGTGCCAGCAGTGAACCCAGGGTAGGGGGCTACACCTTC.

The chain is built from TRBV5-1 and TRBJ1-6, with 7 bases matching TRBD1. The CDR3 extends over 16 amino acids. J lost 7 bases, V lost 6 bases, and 13 bases had no gene match. The V gene's germline CDR1 is SGHRS and CDR2 YFSETQ. CDR3 region: CASKAGPGQLNSPLHF. The CDR3 DNA sequence: TGCGCCAGCAAAGCGGGGCCGGGACAGCTAAATTCACCCCTCCACTTT.

This clone was seen only a few times. The chain uses TRBV28 and TRBJ1-1, with unresolved D. The germline V and J ends were trimmed by 1 base and 4 bases, with 1 base remaining between them. The CDR3 runs to 11 residues. Germline CDR1 MDHEN, CDR2 SYDVKM. The chain's CDR3 is CASSLFTEAFF. The CDR3 DNA follows: TGTGCCAGCAGTTTATTCACTGAAGCTTTCTTT.

The rearrangement links TRBV28 to TRBJ2-1, with D possibly TRBD2 on 5 matching bases. V lost 2 bases and J lost 0, with 11 bases in between. The CDR3 length is 16 residues. The germline gives CDR1 MDHEN, CDR2 SYDVKM. CDR3 nucleotide sequence: TGTGCCAGCAGTTTACGGGTGGGGAGCTCCTACAATGAGCAGTTCTTC. This sequence encodes CASSLRVGSSYNEQFF. Combining the CDR3 with reference TRBV28 and TRBJ2-1 gives the whole variable domain DVKVTQSSRYLVKRTGEKVFLECVQDMDHENMFWYRQDPGLGLRLIYFSYDVKMKEKGDIPEGYSVSREKKERFSLILESASTNQTSMYLCASSLRVGSSYNEQFFGPGTRLTVL.

The V and J genes are TRBV5-6 and TRBJ2-7; possibly TRBD1 or TRBD2 for D (5 bases each). Germline CDR1 SGHDT, CDR2 YYEEEE. The V end was cut by 2 bases, the J end by 0 bases, with 15 bases between. The CDR3 has 16 amino acids. Here the CDR3 reads CASSLTGTPSSYEQYF. CDR3 sequence (DNA): TGTGCCAGCAGCTTAACCGGGACCCCGAGCTCCTACGAGCAGTACTTC.

The chain joins TRBV24-1 to TRBJ2-5; 8 bases agree with TRBD1. Germline CDR1 reads KGHDR; CDR2 reads SFDVKD. With V trimmed by 7 bases and J by 3 bases, 3 bases remained unmatched. CDR3 length: 13 amino acids. CDR3 bases: TGTGCCACCAGAGACAGGGGCGAAGAGACCCAGTACTTC. Translating gives CATRDRGEETQYF.